Presented here are 2 T cell receptor beta chains from one specimen sequenced in a study of shared clonotypes between healthy human individuals. Produced via immunoSEQ multiplex PCR; TCRdb's table is partial and in-frame only. The repertoire holds 1.4 million or so clones, roughly 98.5% seen once, with 0.36% in the top ten. Sequencing was performed on naive CD4+ T cells sorted from blood. Subset reported: CD45RA+ positively selected. The source of these receptors is a man aged 25-40 years in good health.

The V call is TRBV2, the J call TRBJ1-4, with D perhaps matching TRBD1 (5 bases). Trimming left V 7 bases short and J 13 bases short, with 19 bases between. CDR3 length: 13 residues. Looked up from germline, CDR1 is SNHLY and CDR2 is FYNNEI. CDR3 nucleotide sequence: TGTGCCAGCAATCAGAGGGCAACCCAGGGACTGTTTTTT. Protein: CASNQRATQGLFF. Supplemented by reference TRBV2 and TRBJ1-4, the full variable domain reads EPEVTQTPSHQVTQMGQEVILRCVPISNHLYFYWYRQILGQKVEFLVSFYNNEISEKSEIFDDQFSVERPDGSNFTLKIRSTKLEDSAMYFCASNQRATQGLFFGSGTQLSVL.

The chain recombines TRBV18 with TRBJ1-3, with 8 bases fitting TRBD1. V shed 4 bases and J 4 bases; nucleotides not matched to a gene: 18. CDR3 length: 19 amino acids. Germline loops: CDR1 KGHSH, CDR2 LQKENI. The CDR3 loop is CASSLLLTGGSLTGNTIYF. CDR3 nucleotides: TGTGCCAGCTCACTACTCCTCACAGGGGGTAGTCTTACGGGAAACACCATATATTTT.